This TCR beta chain was recovered during a study of cytomegalovirus exposure and HLA in healthy donors (dated by TCRdb to 2016 to 2017). The study in broad terms: According to an earlier analysis of 550 to 750 of the donors, about 180 million T cells yielded roughly 100 million unique TCR beta sequences and approximately 280 Gb of sequence data. Donor age, sex, ethnicity and CMV serostatus were collected together with the repertoire data. Both class I and class II loci were covered by HLA typing, at four-digit resolution. A separate validation cohort of approximately 120 different subjects was used in addition to the 666-subject first cohort. Typing coverage differed by locus: A, B, C, DRB1 and DQB1 were typed in roughly 620-630 donors, DQA1 in 500 to 550, DPA1 in approximately 600, and DPB1 in approximately 450. Roughly five DR-DQ haplotypes were handled as single units for association and clustering because linkage in the cohort was strong. To predict cytomegalovirus infection status, the study combined high-throughput TCR immunosequencing, statistical association of individual TCRs with disease status, and machine learning. The study used immunosequencing to profile the T cell repertoires of 666 subjects and linked those repertoires to cytomegalovirus serostatus. Across about 370 genotyped donors of the cohort, an average of about 240,000 unique TCR beta nucleotide sequences per donor were sequenced, and roughly 20% of those sequences were non-productive. The aim of the study was to test whether cataloging public T cell receptors could identify signatures of past pathogen exposure. An earlier analysis of a few hundred of the donors applied high-throughput TCR beta sequencing to assess whether each TCR beta V gene segment acted as functional or pseudogenic. The genetic ancestry cluster associated with self-reported Caucasian donors included 65% to 90% of the roughly 380 genotyped donors. A later analysis re-analyzed previously published TCR beta repertoires from 600 to 850 donors and added high-resolution HLA genotyping to study TCR occurrence patterns. Rather than using new phenotypic data, the later analysis identified candidate immune exposures from TCR beta sequences and from how often those sequences occurred across donors. An early release covering roughly 600 HLA-typed donors comprised approximately 290 gigabases of sequencing data and 65 million to 100 million unique TCR sequences. In a later genetic analysis, genome-wide SNP genotypes for about 55% of the roughly 700 donors were used, and that subset was treated as a discovery cohort. Every repertoire in the discovery cohort had been generated on one and the same sequencing platform. General study outcomes and caveats: Because counts were too low, about 15 rarely observed V segments, including chromosome 9 orphons, were left out of the earlier analysis of roughly 600 of the donors. HLA typing was unavailable for some donors at each locus, so association tests used only the typed subset. At a false discovery rate of 0.05, a later analysis linked 16,951 TCR beta sequences to specific HLA alleles. A later analysis found that most CMV-associated TCR beta chains appeared HLA-restricted, with HLA associations seemingly driven largely by CMV exposure. Broadly in line with IMGT annotations, most TCR beta V segments showed up in productive rearrangements about 90% or about 30% of the time in an earlier analysis of 587 of the donors. Roughly uniform sequencing depth across donors was assumed in presence/absence analyses, although this assumption may not hold. Compared with equally common non-associated chains, HLA-associated TCR beta chains in a later analysis were more clonally expanded and had lower generation probabilities. In a later analysis, several top co-occurrence clusters were reported to appear linked to parvovirus B19, influenza, CMV and Epstein-Barr virus. In the study, 164 TCR beta chains were listed as associated with cytomegalovirus. The classifier was reported to diagnose cytomegalovirus status with high specificity and sensitivity in both the original and validation cohorts. An association between a missense DCLRE1C variant and V-gene and J-gene trimming of TCR beta chains was found in a later genetic analysis and replicated in an independent cohort. Three of the identified cytomegalovirus-associated TCR beta chains were confirmed in vitro to be specific for cytomegalovirus antigens. In this cohort, only TCR beta chains were sequenced, and detectable features were limited by the absence of alpha or paired-chain data. The authors suggested that the approach could potentially be extended to other disease states and immunological phenotypes. A further reported finding was that TCR beta sequences accurately predicted the HLA-A and HLA-B alleles for most subjects in the first cohort. In a later genetic analysis, fewer N-insertions in productive TCRs were reported among donors in an Asian-associated ancestry cluster than the approximately 710-donor mean. Because the 87-base-pair reads could not distinguish some IMGT-functional V segments, including TRBV6-2 and TRBV6-3, those segments were excluded. A group of highly shared sequence variants was considered likely to be a technical artifact of the sequencing pipeline. Immune exposure information for the cohort was limited to CMV serostatus. A later analysis found that TCR association rates varied across HLA loci, with DRB1 alleles showing the most associated TCRs and HLA-C alleles the fewest. Correlated functional status among segregating V segments might reflect linkage disequilibrium, but an unknown experimental factor could not be ruled out. Assigning TCR associations to individual alleles was difficult when HLA alleles, especially DR and DQ, strongly co-occurred. Most TCR sequences were observed very rarely across donors, whereas some public TCRs were present in many individuals.

The cohort was made up of approximately 670 healthy bone marrow donors. At the time of sampling, all cohort members were nominally healthy, though unrecorded immune exposures were likely present. The donor tested CMV seronegative and was one of the 352 seronegative cohort members. A peripheral blood sample was provided by each donor, and peripheral blood mononuclear cells were used for TCR beta sequencing. Genomic DNA extraction from the blood cell samples was performed with the Qiagen DNeasy Blood Extraction Kit. A note on this clone: No cognate antigen has been identified for it. Base qualities are not provided; no much larger clone lies one nucleotide away.

The germline V gene (reference sequence) gives CDR1 as MNHEY and CDR2 as SMNVEV. V lost 7 bases and J lost 10 bases, and the count of bases not matched to a germline gene is 5. There are 11 amino acids in the CDR3, from cysteine to phenylalanine inclusive. Only the CDR3 portion is preserved as DNA: 33 bases, with reading frame beginning at the first base. Library preparation was by the immunoSEQ multiplex PCR assay. The multiplex PCR relied on a mix of 60 forward primers for TCR Vbeta segments and 13 reverse primers for TCR Jbeta segments. A multiplex PCR assay on genomic DNA amplified the CDR3 region of rearranged TCR beta genes. The Illumina HiSeq System was used to sequence the amplified TCR beta libraries as 87-base-pair reads. The authors processed their data as follows. Across the 600 to 700 repertoires, a later analysis counted 75 million to 90 million unique TCR beta chains, some 11 million of which were shared by at least two donors. To remove PCR and sequencing errors, raw reads were error-corrected and collapsed into unique sequences using a nearest-neighbor algorithm that merged closely related sequences. Alignment of CDR3 sequences to IMGT reference sequences was used to assign V, D and J gene segments. For a sequence to be retained, at least a six-nucleotide match to both a V gene segment and a J gene segment was required. Rearrangements were classified as productive when the CDR3 lacked stop codons and remained in frame with V and J, and all other rearrangements were classified as non-productive. CDR3 was defined according to IMGT convention as the region running from the second conserved V-encoded cysteine to the conserved J-encoded phenylalanine. The earlier analysis of roughly 590 of the donors excluded sequences that lacked an unambiguous match to a single V gene segment. In an earlier analysis of approximately 590 of the donors, a V segment was called functional when productive rearrangements were above 56.7%, and segregating when the standard deviation between donors exceeded 5%. To diagnose cytomegalovirus status from the catalog of TCR beta chain sequences, a statistical classification framework was built. A later analysis assigned V and J genes by comparing TCR nucleotide sequences with IMGT/GENE-DB human TR gene sequences. Using the TCRdist pipeline, a later analysis assigned CDR3 sequences along with most-parsimonious VDJ recombination scenarios. In a later analysis, every TCR beta chain was defined by the combination of its CDR3 amino acid sequence and its V-gene family, and reads without a unique V-gene family were dropped. To address suspected cross-contamination and a sequencing artifact, a later analysis removed a few hundred highly shared, low-generation-probability nucleotide sequences. A later analysis calculated a clonal expansion index for each public chain from normalized within-repertoire ranks of inferred template counts. Generation probabilities in a later analysis came from a VDJ recombination model fitted to out-of-frame rearrangements, and those results were checked against IGoR. A later analysis scored TCR-TCR, TCR-HLA and TCR-CMV co-occurrence with hypergeometric tests, applying a repertoire-size bias correction to TCR pairs. In a later analysis, false discovery rates were estimated by permuting HLA or CMV assignments 20 times. In a later analysis, co-occurring TCRs were grouped with DBSCAN, and TCRdist sequence similarity was added when clustering was performed within HLA-allele-positive subsets. Co-occurrence clustering excluded repertoires with fewer than 30,000 or more than 120,000 public chains, plus five with anomalous nucleotide sharing. TCRdb retrieved this table from immuneACCESS and kept in-frame rearrangements only. Not all clones are present; in checked studies, unresolved V genes account for under half, and no reason is known for the remainder. Clone size and V and J calls were adopted from that table, with D and trimming inferred from the DNA. This sample comprises 150,000 to 200,000 clones, almost 85% of them detected only once. Together, the top ten hold about 2.2% of the sample.

The chain is assembled from TRBV27 and TRBJ1-1; 8 junctional bases match TRBD1. The sequenced sample was PBMCs. This receptor was identified in a woman aged 45-65 years in good health and CMV-seronegative. DNA sequence: TGTGCCAGCATCACAGGACAGGGAGCTTTCTTT. This translates into CASITGQGAFF.